This T cell receptor (beta chain) came from a study of CD8 T cells in ankylosing spondylitis (dated by TCRdb to between 2016 and 2019). In the study overall: To find TCR variants linked to disease, the study profiled T cell receptor beta repertoires in ankylosing spondylitis patients and healthy donors. Samples of peripheral blood were taken, and for ankylosing spondylitis patients, synovial fluid was collected as well. The full study cohort comprised 25 or so ankylosing spondylitis patients and 110 or so healthy donors.

These reads were obtained on an Illumina HiSeq 2500. TCR beta libraries were prepared by quantitative 5'-RACE with molecular barcodes. The study's own analysis went as follows. A new computational method based on a probabilistic model of VDJ rearrangement was used to identify disease-linked TCR variants. TCRdb reran the public reads through fastp at Q25 and MiXCR, keeping productive beta chains. Identical CDR3 protein sequences are pooled into one entry, listed with their most common genes and DNA. These V and J calls are TCRdb output, not the study's own analysis. Present in this sample are a few hundred thousand distinct CDR3 sequences, 15% to 20% of which were seen just once. More than 25% of the sample comes from the top ten. This clonotype was counted many times. The antigen this receptor binds is unknown. Base qualities are not recorded, but no much larger clone differs from it by a single base.

From its cysteine to its phenylalanine, the CDR3 spans 17 amino acids. Just the 51-base CDR3 DNA is kept, in frame starting at base 1. Taken from the germline V gene, the CDR1 and CDR2 loops are MNHEY and SVGEGT. After removal of 0 bases from V and 0 bases from J, the junction retains 5 bases not matched to a gene. What the research found in general, with its limitations: A TCR beta motif of about 8 highly homologous amino acid variants appeared characteristic of blood from ankylosing spondylitis patients. Some of the motif variants had been reported before in the synovial fluid and blood of reactive arthritis patients, a finding that suggests common disease-initiation mechanisms. The disease-linked clones were reported to be significantly enriched in matched synovial fluid samples from ankylosing spondylitis patients. The disease-linked clones had a CD8+ phenotype and were found at relatively low frequencies in peripheral blood.

The receptor was isolated from a male donor with ankylosing spondylitis or in good health (not recorded which). The chain links TRBV6-2 or TRBV6-3 with TRBJ1-3; 7 bases in the middle match TRBD1. The sequencing sample was made of blood, either unsorted or a sorted T cell fraction (not recorded which). In nucleotide form, the sequence is TGTGCCAGCAGTTACTCCGGGACAGTCCTCTCTGGAAACACCATATATTTT. Its translation reads: CASSYSGTVLSGNTIYF.